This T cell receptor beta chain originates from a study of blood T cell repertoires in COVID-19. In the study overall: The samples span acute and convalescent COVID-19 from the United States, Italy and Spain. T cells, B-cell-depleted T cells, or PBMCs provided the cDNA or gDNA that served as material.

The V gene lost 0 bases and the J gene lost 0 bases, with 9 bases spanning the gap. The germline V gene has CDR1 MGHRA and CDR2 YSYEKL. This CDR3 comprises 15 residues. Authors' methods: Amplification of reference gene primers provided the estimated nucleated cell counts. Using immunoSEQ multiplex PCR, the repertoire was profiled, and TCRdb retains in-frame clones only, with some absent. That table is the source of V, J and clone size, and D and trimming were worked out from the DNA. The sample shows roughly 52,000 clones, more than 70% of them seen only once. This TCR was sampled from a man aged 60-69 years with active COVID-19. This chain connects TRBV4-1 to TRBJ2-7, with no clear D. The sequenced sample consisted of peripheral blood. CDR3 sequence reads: CASSQDPGFSYEQYF. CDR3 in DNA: TGCGCCAGCAGCCAAGATCCCGGGTTCTCCTACGAGCAGTACTTC.